One TCR beta chain is described in this entry. Its antigen remains unidentified. Data came from immunoSEQ multiplex PCR; TCRdb stores just in-frame clones and leaves some out. The data hold about 150,000 clones, with just over 90% observed a single time. CDR3 length: 13 amino acids. Unmatched junction bases numbered 2, after V lost 6 bases and J lost 4 bases. Germline V gene lookup returns CDR1 MDHEN and CDR2 SYDVKM. These data belong to a study of T cell responses to AZD1222 COVID-19 vaccine. General study findings and limits: When two AZD1222 doses had been given, Spike-specific TCR breadth and depth rose. White British people made up most donors, females outnumbered males, and clonal diversity was possibly underestimated.

Sequenced here: peripheral blood, sampled on day 0 of MenACWY control vaccination. The chain employs TRBV28 and TRBJ2-7; 11 nucleotides align to TRBD2. The sequence came from an adult in good health. CDR3 residues: CASRTSGDYEQYF. CDR3 nucleotides: TGTGCCAGCAGGACTAGCGGGGATTACGAGCAGTACTTC.